Each of the 18 T cell receptor beta chains below was sequenced from the same sample in a study of OX40 agonist ivuxolimab in advanced cancers. TCRdb's table, derived via immunoSEQ multiplex PCR, lists solely in-frame clones and lacks some. The sample shows 30,000 or so clones, roughly 82% of them seen only once. This specimen consisted of CD4+ or CD8+ T cells sorted from blood, obtained in a trial of the OX40 agonist ivuxolimab. All receptors derive from an adult with an advanced solid tumor such as melanoma, head and neck, liver or kidney cancer.

This chain connects TRBV6-5 to TRBJ2-5; tentatively, D is TRBD2 (5 bases). Trimming shortened V by 4 bases and J by 6 bases, and 12 bases separated the two germline ends. The CDR3 length is 13 residues. Per germline, CDR1 MNHEY and CDR2 SVGAGI. CDR3 loop: CASSSLQRQTQYF. The CDR3 nucleotides read TGTGCCAGCAGTTCCCTACAGCGGCAGACCCAGTACTTC.

V usage is TRBV30 and J usage is TRBJ2-7; 7 bases match TRBD2. Germline V gene lookup returns CDR1 GTSNPN and CDR2 SVGIG (reference sequence). V gave up 5 bases and J gave up 5 bases; unmatched junction bases: 3. CDR3 size: 11 residues. The CDR3 DNA reads as TGTGCCTGGGGGAGGGTCCACGAGCAGTACTTC. As protein: CAWGRVHEQYF.

V and J are TRBV30 and TRBJ1-1; D uncertain. Trimming took 4 bases from V and 2 from J, leaving 5 bases between them. This CDR3 spans 11 amino acids. CDR1 GTSNPN and CDR2 SVGIG come from the germline V gene (reference sequence). The CDR3: CAWIFNTEAFF. CDR3 bases: TGTGCCTGGATTTTTAACACTGAAGCTTTCTTT.

This clone has only a few counts. This chain uses TRBV10-3 with TRBJ2-1, with 11 bases identical to TRBD2. V was pared by 11 bases and J by 4 bases, with 13 bases of the junction left unmatched. The CDR3 sequence is 16 residues long. Germline V gives CDR1 ENHRY, CDR2 SYGVKD. CDR3: CAVEAQTSGVYNEQFF. The CDR3 DNA is TGTGCCGTCGAAGCTCAGACTAGCGGGGTTTACAATGAGCAGTTCTTC.

This clone was recorded a few times. In the same sample, other DNA sequences code for this CDR3. The chain links TRBV6-1 to TRBJ1-1; the D is unclear. V shed 3 bases and J shed 1 base, with 6 bases lying between them. Germline V gene sequence: CDR1 MNHNS, CDR2 SASEGT. This CDR3 has 13 residues. The CDR3 is CASSERENTEAFF. The CDR3 nucleotides are TGTGCCAGCAGTGAGAGGGAGAACACTGAAGCTTTCTTT.

The V and J genes are TRBV5-1 and TRBJ2-2, with D tentatively TRBD2 (5 bases). The CDR3 is 13 residues long. The V gene's germline CDR1 is SGHRS and CDR2 YFSETQ. V lost 5 bases, J lost 7 bases, and 12 bases lay in between. The DNA for the CDR3 is TGCGCCAGCAGGGTTGACGGGAACGGGGAGCTGTTTTTT. Its protein product is CASRVDGNGELFF.

V is TRBV7-3 and J is TRBJ2-1; D remains ambiguous. CDR3 length: 13 amino acids. Germline V lookup: CDR1 SGHTA, CDR2 FQGTGA. V dropped 1 base and J dropped 5 bases, with 6 bases sitting between them. DNA for the CDR3: TGTGCCAGCAGCTTAATAGTCGACAATGAGCAGTTCTTC. Protein product: CASSLIVDNEQFF. The variable domain in full, completed from reference TRBV7-3 and TRBJ2-1, reads GAGVSQTPSNKVTEKGKYVELRCDPISGHTALYWYRQSLGQGPEFLIYFQGTGAADDSGLPNDRFFAVRPEGSVSTLKIQRTERGDSAVYLCASSLIVDNEQFFGPGTRLTVL.

This chain uses TRBV11-3 with TRBJ2-1; D not certain. Per germline, CDR1 SGHNT and CDR2 YENEEA. Trimming pared 4 bases from V and 8 bases from J, leaving 18 bases between. This CDR3 region has 15 residues. CDR3: CASSSSGGFTDEQFF. CDR3 bases: TGTGCCAGCAGCTCCTCAGGTGGGTTTACGGATGAGCAGTTCTTC.

By share of the sample, this clone is medium-sized. CDR3: CASSEEVKDTIYF. The CDR3 DNA reads TGCGCCAGCAGTGAGGAGGTGAAGGACACCATATATTTT. The gene calls are TRBV10-1 and TRBJ1-3; D gene ambiguous. The CDR3 sequence is 13 residues long. Germline assignment: CDR1 WNHNN and CDR2 SYGVQD (reference sequence). V lost 2 bases, J lost 8 bases, and 10 bases lay in between.

The V and J genes are TRBV9 and TRBJ2-3, with D unresolved. The germline CDR1 and CDR2 sequences are SGDLS and YYNGEE. The germline V and J ends were trimmed by 4 bases and 2 bases, with 11 bases remaining between them. The CDR3 loop spans 14 amino acids. As DNA, the CDR3 is TGTGCCAGCAGCCCGAGCCCGGACACAGATACGCAGTATTTT. Amino acids: CASSPSPDTDTQYF. The full variable domain, completed using reference TRBV9 and TRBJ2-3, is DSGVTQTPKHLITATGQRVTLRCSPRSGDLSVYWYQQSLDQGLQFLIQYYNGEERAKGNILERFSAQQFPDLHSELNLSSLELGDSALYFCASSPSPDTDTQYFGPGTRLTVL.

The rearrangement uses TRBV6-5 and TRBJ1-1; the D is unclear. This CDR3 region has 13 residues. Germline lookup yields CDR1 MNHEY and CDR2 SVGAGI. V lost 6 bases to trimming and J lost 8 bases, with 16 bases between them. This chain's CDR3 is CASSSSGGVEAFF. The CDR3 nucleotides read TGTGCCAGCAGCTCCTCAGGCGGTGTCGAAGCTTTCTTT.

This chain joins TRBV19 and TRBJ2-1; 12 positions agree with TRBD2. Germline CDR1 LNHDA, CDR2 SQIVND (reference sequence). V lost 6 bases to trimming and J lost 2 bases; unmatched junction nucleotides: 8. The CDR3 is 17 amino acids. The CDR3 loop reads CASRRTSGDSTYNEQFF. CDR3 nucleotides: TGTGCCAGTAGACGGACTAGCGGGGATTCGACCTACAATGAGCAGTTCTTC.

This clone appeared a few times. This sample also contains other DNA sequences that code for the same CDR3. This rearrangement joins TRBV6-4 to TRBJ2-1; the match to TRBD2 covers 12 bases. The CDR3 loop spans 14 amino acids. J lost 8 bases, V lost 2 bases, and 1 base had no gene match. Germline-derived CDR1 and CDR2 are MRHNA and SNTAGT. CDR3 region: CASSDLAGGDEQFF. The CDR3, as DNA: TGTGCCAGCAGTGACCTAGCGGGGGGGGATGAGCAGTTCTTC.

This chain links TRBV27 with TRBJ1-1; unclear D gene. Germline CDR1 is MNHEY and CDR2 is SMNVEV (reference sequence). V was pared by 8 bases and J by 1 base, with 17 bases between. This CDR3 has 15 amino acids. CDR3 in DNA: TGTGCCAGCTCTCCGCTAGGGATCCAGAACACTGAAGCTTTCTTT. Translated, it gives CASSPLGIQNTEAFF.

This clone came up once. The rearrangement uses TRBV7-9 and TRBJ1-2, with D unresolved. Between the trimmed V and J ends, which lost 8 bases and 7 bases, there was a span of 14 bases. The germline CDR1 and CDR2 sequences are SEHNR and FQNEAQ (reference sequence). CDR3 size: 12 residues. CDR3 sequence (DNA): TGTGCCAGCGGCGGGAGATCTGGTGGCTACACCTTC. The encoded protein is CASGGRSGGYTF.

The V call is TRBV7-6, the J call TRBJ2-2; 8 nucleotides align to TRBD2. The CDR3 runs to 18 residues. The germline V gene encodes CDR1 SGHVS and CDR2 FNYEAQ. With V trimmed by 1 base and J by 0 bases, 7 bases remained unmatched. DNA of the CDR3: TGTGCCAGCAGCTTAGTACCGGCTAGCGGGTCGAACACCGGGGAGCTGTTTTTT. Translating gives CASSLVPASGSNTGELFF.

V gene TRBV28 combines with J gene TRBJ1-2; D gene uncertain. Germline V gene lookup returns CDR1 MDHEN and CDR2 SYDVKM. The CDR3 loop spans 13 amino acids. The V end was cut by 4 bases, the J end by 5 bases, with 11 bases between. This chain's CDR3 is CASSSGPGYGYTF. The CDR3 coding sequence is TGTGCCAGCAGTTCCGGCCCTGGGTATGGCTACACCTTC.

The chain has TRBV7-9 and TRBJ1-1; possibly TRBD1 for D (5 bases). CDR1 and CDR2 from the germline V gene are SEHNR and FQNEAQ (reference sequence). Trimming left V 10 bases short and J 7 bases short, with 10 bases between. The CDR3 length is 10 residues. The CDR3 loop reads CATWGLEAFF. The CDR3 DNA reads as TGTGCCACATGGGGCCTTGAAGCTTTCTTT.